A selection of T cell receptor beta chains follows, all from one sample in a study of blood T cell repertoires in COVID-19. The repertoire was sequenced with immunoSEQ multiplex PCR; TCRdb's copy has only in-frame clones and lacks some. Here the sample spans about 180,000 clones, 80% to 90% being singletons. Sequencing used peripheral blood. These receptors all come from a man aged 60 to 75 with acute or convalescent COVID-19. CDR3s include the opening cysteine and the closing phenylalanine or tryptophan. The D gene is left open where the match is weak. Clone size is stated in some rows and not others, as once, few, many or a class when expanded.

j_call: TRBJ2-7
d_call: NA
cdr3_length: 17
v_call: TRBV14
clone_size: NA
cdr3_nt: TGTGCCAGCAGCCAAGGCCCATCAGGAGGGACCCTCTACGAGCAGTACTTC
cdr3_aa: CASSQGPSGGTLYEQYF

j_call: TRBJ2-1
d_call: TRBD2
cdr3_length: 16
v_call: TRBV4-1
clone_size: NA
cdr3_nt: TGCGCCAGCAGCCGGCTGGGACTAGTCTCCTACAATGAGCAGTTCTTC
cdr3_aa: CASSRLGLVSYNEQFF

j_call: TRBJ2-7
d_call: NA
cdr3_length: 14
v_call: TRBV24-1
clone_size: NA
cdr3_nt: TGTGCCACCAGTGATTTTCCCACGGCGGTCGGGCAGTACTTC
cdr3_aa: CATSDFPTAVGQYF

j_call: TRBJ2-2
d_call: NA
cdr3_length: 15
v_call: TRBV9
clone_size: NA
cdr3_nt: TGTGCCAGCAGCGTAGGAGGGCAGCGCACCGGGGAGCTGTTTTTT
cdr3_aa: CASSVGGQRTGELFF

j_call: TRBJ1-2
d_call: TRBD1
cdr3_length: 13
v_call: TRBV25-1
clone_size: NA
cdr3_nt: TGTGCCAGCAGTGCATTACAGGGGGCTGGCTACACCTTC
cdr3_aa: CASSALQGAGYTF

j_call: TRBJ2-1
d_call: NA
cdr3_length: 14
v_call: TRBV7-9
clone_size: NA
cdr3_nt: TGTGCCAGCAGCTTAGGTGGGGCCACCAATGAGCAGTTCTTC
cdr3_aa: CASSLGGATNEQFF

j_call: TRBJ2-2
d_call: TRBD2
cdr3_length: 16
v_call: TRBV27
clone_size: few
cdr3_nt: TGTGCCAGCAGTACGACTAGCGGGAGGATCACCGGGGAGCTGTTTTTT
cdr3_aa: CASSTTSGRITGELFF

j_call: TRBJ2-5
d_call: NA
cdr3_length: 13
v_call: TRBV7-2
clone_size: NA
cdr3_nt: TGTGCCAGTGCGGGACGTCTGAAAGAGACCCAGTACTTC
cdr3_aa: CASAGRLKETQYF

j_call: TRBJ2-1
d_call: NA
cdr3_length: 13
v_call: TRBV9
clone_size: NA
cdr3_nt: TGTGCCAGCAGAGGCGGGGCGTACAATGAGCAGTTCTTC
cdr3_aa: CASRGGAYNEQFF

j_call: TRBJ2-5
d_call: NA
cdr3_length: 14
v_call: TRBV7-2
clone_size: NA
cdr3_nt: TGTGCCAGCAGCCCGACAGCTTTCCAAGAGACCCAGTACTTC
cdr3_aa: CASSPTAFQETQYF

j_call: TRBJ1-2
d_call: TRBD1
cdr3_length: 13
v_call: TRBV5-1
clone_size: NA
cdr3_nt: TGCGCCAGCAGCTCCCCAGGGGGTCTCGGCTACACCTTC
cdr3_aa: CASSSPGGLGYTF

j_call: TRBJ1-1
d_call: TRBD1
cdr3_length: 13
v_call: TRBV7-2
clone_size: NA
cdr3_nt: TGTGCCAGCAGCTTAACAGGGGGCACTGAAGCTTTCTTT
cdr3_aa: CASSLTGGTEAFF

j_call: TRBJ1-1
d_call: TRBD1
cdr3_length: 13
v_call: TRBV5-1
clone_size: NA
cdr3_nt: TGCGCCAGCAGCTTAGACAGGGCCACTGAAGCTTTCTTT
cdr3_aa: CASSLDRATEAFF

j_call: TRBJ2-1
d_call: TRBD2
cdr3_length: 15
v_call: TRBV5-5
clone_size: NA
cdr3_nt: TGTGCCAGCAGCCCGGGGAGGGCGTTCTACAATGAGCAGTTCTTC
cdr3_aa: CASSPGRAFYNEQFF

j_call: TRBJ1-2
d_call: NA
cdr3_length: 14
v_call: TRBV19
clone_size: NA
cdr3_nt: TGTGCCAGTAAAGCATTGGCGGGGCTATATGGCTACACCTTC
cdr3_aa: CASKALAGLYGYTF

j_call: TRBJ2-1
d_call: TRBD2
cdr3_length: 15
v_call: TRBV7-3
clone_size: once
cdr3_nt: TGTGCCAGCAGCTGGACTAGCGGGGGGAACAATGAGCAGTTCTTC
cdr3_aa: CASSWTSGGNNEQFF

j_call: TRBJ2-2
d_call: NA
cdr3_length: 13
v_call: TRBV28
clone_size: NA
cdr3_nt: TGTGCCAGCAGTTTGCGGCGCGGCGGGGAGCTGTTTTTT
cdr3_aa: CASSLRRGGELFF

j_call: TRBJ2-5
d_call: TRBD1
cdr3_length: 17
v_call: TRBV5-6
clone_size: NA
cdr3_nt: TGTGCCAGCAGCTTGGTGGGACAGGGGGCTTTTCGAGAGACCCAGTACTTC
cdr3_aa: CASSLVGQGAFRETQYF

j_call: TRBJ1-5
d_call: TRBD1
cdr3_length: 16
v_call: TRBV3-1/TRBV3-2
clone_size: NA
cdr3_nt: TGTGCCAGCAGCCTTGGACAGGGTCTAGGCAATCAGCCCCAGCATTTT
cdr3_aa: CASSLGQGLGNQPQHF

j_call: TRBJ1-1
d_call: TRBD1
cdr3_length: 16
v_call: TRBV5-1
clone_size: NA
cdr3_nt: TGCGCCAGCAGCCGGGACAGTCAGAGCCAAAACACTGAAGCTTTCTTT
cdr3_aa: CASSRDSQSQNTEAFF

j_call: TRBJ1-2
d_call: NA
cdr3_length: 13
v_call: TRBV2
clone_size: NA
cdr3_nt: TGTGCCAGCAGCTTTTCCGGGGAAGATGGCTACACCTTC
cdr3_aa: CASSFSGEDGYTF

j_call: TRBJ2-2
d_call: TRBD2
cdr3_length: 14
v_call: TRBV5-1
clone_size: NA
cdr3_nt: TGCGCCAGCACAGCGGGGATCGTCACCGGGGAGCTGTTTTTT
cdr3_aa: CASTAGIVTGELFF

j_call: TRBJ2-1
d_call: TRBD2
cdr3_length: 16
v_call: TRBV15
clone_size: once
cdr3_nt: TGTGCCACCAGCAGACCCGGACTAGCGGGATTCAATGAGCAGTTCTTC
cdr3_aa: CATSRPGLAGFNEQFF

j_call: TRBJ1-2
d_call: NA
cdr3_length: 13
v_call: TRBV2
clone_size: NA
cdr3_nt: TGTGCCAGCAGTGAAGGACCAGGGTCTGGCTACACCTTC
cdr3_aa: CASSEGPGSGYTF

j_call: TRBJ2-3
d_call: TRBD2
cdr3_length: 17
v_call: TRBV3-1/TRBV3-2
clone_size: NA
cdr3_nt: TGTGCCAGCAGCCCCACGGGGGGACTCTATAGCACAGATACGCAGTATTTT
cdr3_aa: CASSPTGGLYSTDTQYF

j_call: TRBJ2-5
d_call: NA
cdr3_length: 14
v_call: TRBV3-1/TRBV3-2
clone_size: NA
cdr3_nt: TGTGCCAGCAGCCCAACAGGGCGTGGAGAGACCCAGTACTTC
cdr3_aa: CASSPTGRGETQYF

j_call: TRBJ2-2
d_call: TRBD1
cdr3_length: 17
v_call: TRBV5-4
clone_size: NA
cdr3_nt: TGTGCCAGCAGCTTACCCGGGACAGGGGGCGTCGCCGGGGAGCTGTTTTTT
cdr3_aa: CASSLPGTGGVAGELFF

j_call: TRBJ2-2
d_call: TRBD1
cdr3_length: 15
v_call: TRBV19
clone_size: NA
cdr3_nt: TGTGCCAGTAGTATTCAACAGGGGTACACCGGGGAGCTGTTTTTT
cdr3_aa: CASSIQQGYTGELFF

j_call: TRBJ1-2
d_call: NA
cdr3_length: 12
v_call: TRBV23-1
clone_size: few
cdr3_nt: TGCGCCACCTTCTCCTGTCTCTATGGCTACACCTTC
cdr3_aa: CATFSCLYGYTF